This TCR beta chain was obtained from a study of control samples from healthy donors and cancer patients. The table came from immunoSEQ multiplex PCR; TCRdb's copy has only in-frame clones and leaves some out. The sample records roughly 59,000 clones, more than 85% being singletons. CDR1 SEHNR and CDR2 FQNEAQ come from the germline V gene (reference sequence). The CDR3 has 15 amino acids. The germline V and J ends were trimmed by 4 bases and 9 bases, with 19 bases remaining between them. This receptor was identified in a man aged 40-49 years with colorectal cancer. The V call is TRBV7-9, the J call TRBJ2-1, with D possibly being TRBD1 (6 bases). The sequenced material came from PBMCs. The CDR3 protein is CASSSNRERNSEQFF. In DNA, the CDR3 is TGTGCCAGCAGCTCAAACAGGGAGCGGAATAGTGAGCAGTTCTTC.